The entry below describes one T cell receptor (beta chain). The V gene end was trimmed by 3 bases and the J gene end by 8 bases; junction bases not matched to a gene: 3. The CDR3 spans 12 residues. Germline CDR1 is SQVTM and CDR2 is ANQGSEA. The sample comes from a study of STAT5B mutations in CD4+ large granular lymphocyte leukemia. Assay: immunoSEQ multiplex PCR; the TCRdb copy retains only in-frame clones and omits some. The data contain under 35,000 clones, more than 75% of them singletons. This TCR was sampled from a human donor in good health. The specimen was CD4+ T cells from blood buffy coats. V usage is TRBV29-1 and J usage is TRBJ1-4, with TRBD1 identical over 7 bases. The CDR3 sequence: CSVDGTEEKLFF. The CDR3, as DNA: TGCAGCGTTGACGGGACAGAAGAAAAACTGTTTTTT.